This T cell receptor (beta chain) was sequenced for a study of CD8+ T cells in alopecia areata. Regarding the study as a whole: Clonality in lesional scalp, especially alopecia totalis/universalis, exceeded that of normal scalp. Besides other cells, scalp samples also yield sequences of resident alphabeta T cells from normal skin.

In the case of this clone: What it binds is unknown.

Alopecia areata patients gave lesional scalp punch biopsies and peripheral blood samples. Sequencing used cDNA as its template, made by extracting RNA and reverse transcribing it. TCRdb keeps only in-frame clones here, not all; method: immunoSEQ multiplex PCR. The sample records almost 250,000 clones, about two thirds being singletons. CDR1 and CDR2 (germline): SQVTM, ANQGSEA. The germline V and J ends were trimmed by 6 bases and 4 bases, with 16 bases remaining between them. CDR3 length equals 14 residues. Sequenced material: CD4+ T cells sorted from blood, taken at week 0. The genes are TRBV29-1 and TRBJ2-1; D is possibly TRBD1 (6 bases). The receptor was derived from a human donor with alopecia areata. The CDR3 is CSVSRQVGYNEQFF. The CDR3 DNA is TGCAGCGTCTCCAGACAGGTTGGGTACAATGAGCAGTTCTTC.